This T cell receptor (beta chain) was captured in a study of sequential checkpoint blockade in melanoma. Study details: Maintenance nivolumab came after either treatment sequence.

Repertoires were generated with immunoSEQ multiplex PCR, while TCRdb's copy carries only in-frame clones and drops some. The table lists around 12,000 clones, over 60% of them singletons. This clone appeared a few times. The CDR3 has 18 amino acids. Germline V CDR1 and CDR2: MDHEN, SYDVKM. Between the trimmed V and J ends, which lost 6 bases and 3 bases, there was a span of 27 bases. Treatment in this sample: randomized to nivolumab then ipilimumab (arm A) or the reverse (arm B). The clonotype originates from a human donor with melanoma. The specimen comprised CD8+ T cells sorted from blood (inferred from file names), sampled from a patient given nivolumab and ipilimumab in sequence. The rearrangement joins TRBV28 to TRBJ2-7; D possibly corresponds to TRBD1 (5 bases). CDR3 sequence (DNA): TGTGCCAGCAGCTCAGGACCCGGAACCCAGGGAAGGCACTACGAGCAGTACTTC. It yields the protein CASSSGPGTQGRHYEQYF. Complete variable domain (other parts from reference TRBV28 and TRBJ2-7): DVKVTQSSRYLVKRTGEKVFLECVQDMDHENMFWYRQDPGLGLRLIYFSYDVKMKEKGDIPEGYSVSREKKERFSLILESASTNQTSMYLCASSSGPGTQGRHYEQYFGPGTRLTVT.